This T cell receptor (beta chain) was identified in a study of T cells in Graves' hyperthyroidism and ophthalmopathy. A remark on this clonotype: Its antigen is not identified.

TCR beta CDR3 regions were amplified from RNA transcripts. The HTBI primer set was used in a first-round RT-PCR of the TCR CDR3. TCRdb called the multiplex PCR reads again in MiXCR, with one record for every CDR3 protein. The sample has approximately 620,000 distinct CDR3 sequences, approximately 15% seen once; the top ten hold roughly 5.7%. Broader study findings: Blood also carried most thyroid clonotypes expanded above 0.001.

V dropped 7 bases and J dropped 0 bases, with 10 bases sitting between them. This CDR3 region has 13 residues. CDR1 and CDR2 from the germline V gene are GTSNPN and SVGIG (reference sequence). Aged 18 to 65, the patients had hyperthyroidism that was newly diagnosed and had lasted under 2 months. The chain links TRBV30 to TRBJ2-4; D not resolved. This clonotype was obtained from a woman younger than 45 with Graves' hyperthyroidism that later progressed to Graves' ophthalmopathy. The specimen was blood. The CDR3 loop reads CAFLDLAKNIQYF. CDR3 DNA: TGTGCCTTCCTAGACCTAGCCAAAAACATTCAGTACTTC.